The 26 T cell receptor beta chains given below trace back to one sample, sequenced in a study of PD-1 blockade in mismatch repair-deficient tumors. Only in-frame clones appear in the TCRdb table, and some are missing; sequencing was by immunoSEQ multiplex PCR. The sample records just under 80,000 clones, about four fifths being singletons. Here the sequenced sample was peripheral blood, taken 44 weeks after starting pembrolizumab. The receptors stem from an adult with mismatch repair-deficient cancer.

The chain uses TRBV27 and TRBJ2-1; possibly TRBD1 for D (6 bases). With 0 bases removed from V and 0 bases from J, the gap between germline ends came to 12 bases. Germline V gene lookup returns CDR1 MNHEY and CDR2 SMNVEV (reference sequence). The CDR3 sequence is 17 residues long. The CDR3 nucleotides are TGTGCCAGCAGTTTATCGCCGACAGGAGGCTCCTACAATGAGCAGTTCTTC. As protein: CASSLSPTGGSYNEQFF.

A remark on this clone: The junction departs from germline at one end; a sequencing error may be responsible. The rearrangement links TRBV7-7 to TRBJ2-3; TRBD1 agrees at 10 bases. The CDR3 loop spans 14 amino acids. From germline, CDR1 is SSHAT and CDR2 FNYEAQ (reference sequence). The CDR3 region is CASSPGTGADTQYF. CDR3 nucleotides: TGTGCTAGCAGCCCCGGGACAGGGGCCGATACGCAGTATTTT.

The rearrangement uses TRBV13 and TRBJ2-3; TRBD2 aligns across 10 bases. CDR1 and CDR2 from the germline V gene are PRHDT and FYEKMQ (reference sequence). The CDR3 totals 15 residues. Trimming at V came to 5 bases and at J to 2 bases, leaving 4 bases not matched to a gene. In nucleotides, the CDR3 is TGTGCCAGCAGCCCCGGGACTAGCGACACAGATACGCAGTATTTT. It specifies CASSPGTSDTDTQYF.

This rearrangement joins TRBV6-5 to TRBJ2-2; D may be TRBD1 or TRBD2 (7 bases each). Germline V gene lookup returns CDR1 MNHEY and CDR2 SVGAGI. The length of the CDR3 is 15 residues. V was clipped by 10 bases and J by 5 bases, with 20 bases between them. CDR3 region: CAISGTLQGTGELFF. As DNA, the CDR3 is TGTGCCATCAGCGGGACCTTACAGGGGACCGGGGAGCTGTTTTTT.

J is TRBJ2-7 and V is TRBV28; TRBD2 matches 9 bases. This CDR3 is built from 14 residues. With 6 bases clipped from V and 9 bases from J, the junction kept 12 bases outside the gene matches. CDR1 and CDR2 (germline): MDHEN, SYDVKM. CDR3 sequence (DNA): TGTGCCAGCAGGGTCGGTCTAGCGGGACAGCGGCAGTACTTC. Its translation: CASRVGLAGQRQYF.

The chain uses TRBV5-6 and TRBJ2-7, with D possibly being TRBD1 (6 bases). V was trimmed by 4 bases and J by 6 bases, leaving 20 bases between them. CDR3 size: 15 residues. Germline V gene sequence: CDR1 SGHDT, CDR2 YYEEEE. The CDR3 DNA sequence: TGTGCCAGCAGCCAGACCACCGGGACACCCAGCGAGCAGTACTTC. Its translation: CASSQTTGTPSEQYF.

This clone occurred many times. This rearrangement joins TRBV5-1 to TRBJ1-3; the D is unclear. Trimming removed 2 bases at V and 2 bases at J, with 8 bases between. CDR1 is SGHRS, CDR2 YFSETQ, per germline. The CDR3 length is 14 residues. The CDR3 sequence: CASSLEVTGNTIYF. CDR3 DNA sequence: TGCGCCAGCAGCTTAGAGGTCACTGGAAACACCATATATTTT.

The chain couples TRBV27 to TRBJ2-1; tentatively, D is TRBD2 (7 bases). Trimming left V 5 bases short and J 7 bases short, with 18 bases between. The germline V gene has CDR1 MNHEY and CDR2 SMNVEV (reference sequence). CDR3 length equals 15 residues. CDR3 bases: TGTGCCAGCAGTCGGGGGGCAACTTCGGGGAATGAGCAGTTCTTC. Encoded protein: CASSRGATSGNEQFF.

CDR3 amino acids: CASSEVVSSGANVLTF. CDR3 in DNA: TGTGCCAGCAGTGAAGTGGTGAGCTCTGGGGCCAACGTCCTGACTTTC. V gene TRBV6-1 combines with J gene TRBJ2-6; D is unclear. The CDR3 consists of 16 residues. V gave up 1 base and J gave up 0 bases, with 7 bases separating them. Germline CDR1 and CDR2: MNHNS and SASEGT.

The rearrangement links TRBV27 to TRBJ2-6; D not resolved. Deletions cut 3 bases from V and 0 bases from J, with 0 bases between. The CDR3 is 13 amino acids. Germline loops: CDR1 MNHEY, CDR2 SMNVEV (reference sequence). The CDR3 spells CASSFSGANVLTF. CDR3 nucleotides: TGTGCCAGCAGTTTCTCTGGGGCCAACGTCCTGACTTTC.

The J gene is TRBJ2-4, the V gene TRBV27, with 8 bases matching TRBD1. J gave up 6 bases and V 5 bases, and 6 bases lay outside the gene matches. From germline, CDR1 is MNHEY and CDR2 SMNVEV (reference sequence). CDR3 length equals 14 residues. CDR3 protein: CASSTDREGNIQYF. The CDR3 DNA follows: TGTGCCAGCAGTACGGACAGGGAAGGAAACATTCAGTACTTC.

The J gene is TRBJ2-2, the V gene TRBV5-4; D call uncertain. The CDR3 consists of 14 residues. Germline-derived CDR1 and CDR2 are SGHNT and YYREEE (reference sequence). Trimming left V 0 bases short and J 7 bases short, with 10 bases between. This chain's CDR3 is CASSLGLGIGELFF. In DNA form, the CDR3 reads TGTGCCAGCAGCTTGGGTCTGGGCATCGGGGAGCTGTTTTTT.

This CDR3 reads CASSGGRNEKLFF. In DNA, the CDR3 is TGTGCCAGCAGTGGGGGCCGTAATGAAAAACTGTTTTTT. The V call is TRBV2, the J call TRBJ1-4; a weak D match, TRBD1 (5 bases). The V end lost 4 bases, the J end lost 4 bases, and 7 bases lay between the germline ends. The CDR3 totals 13 residues. Germline CDR1 and CDR2: SNHLY and FYNNEI. Based on the CDR3 plus reference TRBV2 and TRBJ1-4, the full variable domain is EPEVTQTPSHQVTQMGQEVILRCVPISNHLYFYWYRQILGQKVEFLVSFYNNEISEKSEIFDDQFSVERPDGSNFTLKIRSTKLEDSAMYFCASSGGRNEKLFFGSGTQLSVL.

This chain connects TRBV6-6 to TRBJ2-7; D is uncertain. V was shortened by 0 bases and J by 2 bases, with 14 bases between the two germline ends. CDR1 MNHNY and CDR2 SVGAGI come from the germline V gene (reference sequence). This CDR3 spans 16 amino acids. CDR3 in amino acids: CASSYSKGGNPYEQYF. CDR3 DNA sequence: TGTGCCAGCAGTTACTCGAAGGGCGGCAATCCCTACGAGCAGTACTTC.

The chain couples TRBV2 to TRBJ1-1; D call uncertain. The CDR3 runs 12 residues. The V and J ends lost 1 base and 5 bases respectively, with 5 bases between them. Germline V CDR1 and CDR2: SNHLY, FYNNEI. Written as DNA, the CDR3 is TGTGCCAGCAGTGAAGTGGCAACTGAAGCTTTCTTT. It specifies CASSEVATEAFF.

V is TRBV20-1 and J is TRBJ2-1; TRBD1 matches at 7 bases. After removal of 7 bases from V and 9 bases from J, the junction contained 6 bases not matched to a gene. CDR1 is DFQATT and CDR2 is SNEGSKA in the germline V gene (reference sequence). The CDR3 spans 11 residues. CDR3 DNA sequence: TGCAGTGTTTCGAGGGGGCCTGAGCAGTTCTTC. Translated: CSVSRGPEQFF.

The chain employs TRBV7-2 and TRBJ1-5; no reliable D call. This CDR3 is 15 amino acids long. The V gene's germline CDR1 is SGHTA and CDR2 FQGNSA. The V and J ends lost 2 bases and 0 bases respectively, with 8 bases between them. The CDR3 spells CASSLWRDSNQPQHF. DNA for the CDR3: TGTGCCAGCAGCTTATGGAGGGATAGCAATCAGCCCCAGCATTTT. The whole variable domain, remainder taken from reference TRBV7-2 and TRBJ1-5, is GAGVSQSPSNKVTEKGKDVELRCDPISGHTALYWYRQSLGQGLEFLIYFQGNSAPDKSGLPSDRFSAERTGGSVSTLTIQRTQQEDSAVYLCASSLWRDSNQPQHFGDGTRLSIL.

CDR3 sequence (DNA): TGTGCCAGCCAACGCAGCGACTCTGGAAACACCATATATTTT. Its protein is CASQRSDSGNTIYF. V usage is TRBV18 and J usage is TRBJ1-3; D is uncertain. The CDR3 has 14 amino acids. Trimming pared 8 bases from V and 0 bases from J, leaving 11 bases between. The V gene's germline CDR1 is KGHSH and CDR2 LQKENI.

V usage is TRBV28 and J usage is TRBJ1-4, with no clear D. Trimming removed 4 bases from V and 1 base from J, with 10 bases in between. CDR3 size: 15 residues. Germline CDR1 MDHEN, CDR2 SYDVKM. CDR3 residues: CASSSSDVTNEKLFF. The CDR3 DNA sequence: TGTGCCAGCAGTTCCTCGGACGTAACTAATGAAAAACTGTTTTTT.

V gene TRBV7-2 combines with J gene TRBJ2-3; 9 bases map to TRBD2. The length of the CDR3 is 16 residues. V was clipped by 5 bases and J by 4 bases; unmatched bases: 10. The germline V gene has CDR1 SGHTA and CDR2 FQGNSA. Here the CDR3 reads CASSRNGGRVSDTQYF. The CDR3 nucleotides read TGTGCCAGCAGCCGAAACGGCGGGAGGGTCTCAGATACGCAGTATTTT.

V and J are TRBV7-6 and TRBJ2-1; 9 nucleotides match TRBD2. The CDR3 has 18 amino acids. Germline V gene data show CDR1 as SGHVS and CDR2 as FNYEAQ. Trimming cost V 0 bases and J 3 bases; bases outside gene matches: 9. This chain's CDR3 is CASSLAASGTTFYNEQFF. CDR3 coding DNA: TGTGCCAGCAGCTTAGCGGCTAGCGGGACCACTTTCTACAATGAGCAGTTCTTC.

The chain has TRBV6-1 and TRBJ2-7, with 8 bases aligning to TRBD2. The germline gives CDR1 MNHNS, CDR2 SASEGT. This CDR3 comprises 16 residues. Unmatched junction bases numbered 8, after V lost 2 bases and J lost 2 bases. The CDR3 spells CASSEFGSGTTYEQYF. Written as DNA, the CDR3 is TGTGCCAGCAGTGAATTTGGTAGCGGGACAACCTACGAGCAGTACTTC.

This chain links TRBV5-1 with TRBJ2-1; 7 nucleotides match TRBD1. The CDR3 extends over 15 amino acids. From germline, CDR1 is SGHRS and CDR2 YFSETQ. V was clipped by 0 bases and J by 5 bases; unmatched bases: 5. The CDR3 nucleotides are TGCGCCAGCAGCTTGGCCATAGGGGGCCACAATGAGCAGTTCTTC. It yields the protein CASSLAIGGHNEQFF.

V is TRBV6-5 and J is TRBJ1-4; the D is unclear. The CDR3 has 15 residues. Germline V gives CDR1 MNHEY, CDR2 SVGAGI. V was pared by 6 bases and J by 0 bases, with 11 bases between. CDR3 coding DNA: TGTGCCAGCAGCCCTAGATCGTCAACTAATGAAAAACTGTTTTTT. The encoded protein is CASSPRSSTNEKLFF.

The chain joins TRBV30 to TRBJ2-1; 11 bases map to TRBD2. The CDR3 is 17 amino acids. Germline V gives CDR1 GTSNPN, CDR2 SVGIG (reference sequence). V lost 0 bases, J lost 9 bases, and 13 bases stayed unmatched. CDR3 protein: CAWSVGRLAGLQTEQFF. The CDR3 nucleotides read TGTGCCTGGAGTGTAGGGAGACTAGCGGGATTACAGACTGAGCAGTTCTTC.

The chain employs TRBV5-5 and TRBJ1-1, with TRBD1 identical over 11 bases. This CDR3 comprises 16 residues. In germline, CDR1 is SGHKS, CDR2 YYEKEE (reference sequence). With 6 bases clipped from V and 5 bases from J, the junction kept 12 bases outside the gene matches. This CDR3 is CASTKGQGARGTEAFF. CDR3 coding DNA: TGTGCCAGCACCAAAGGACAGGGGGCCCGAGGGACTGAAGCTTTCTTT.